These 3 T cell receptor beta chains were all obtained from the same sample, sequenced in a study of blood T cell repertoires in COVID-19 (dated by TCRdb to 2020 to 2022). The library was built by means of the immunoSEQ multiplex PCR assay. TCRdb limited this immuneACCESS table to in-frame rearrangements with V and J called. A share of clones is missing; checked studies link under half to unresolved V genes, and the rest is unexplained. The sample profile shows roughly 58,000 clones; under 80% of them were found once. Around half of the sample goes to the ten largest clones. Specimen: PBMCs or T cells enriched from blood (not recorded which). Source of these receptors: a woman aged 55-69 years who had been exposed to COVID-19.

This rearrangement joins TRBV28 to TRBJ1-4; weak D call: TRBD1 (6 bases). The CDR3 sequence is 14 residues long. CDR1 is MDHEN, CDR2 SYDVKM, per germline. Trimming stripped 6 bases from V and 5 bases from J, with 13 bases between. CDR3 residues: CASRLLGGNEKLFF. Written as DNA, the CDR3 is TGTGCCAGCAGACTTCTTGGGGGCAATGAAAAACTGTTTTTT.

The chain has TRBV28 and TRBJ2-7; 7 nucleotides agree with TRBD2. The CDR3 extends over 13 amino acids. The J segment lost 5 bases and the V segment lost 6 bases, leaving 7 bases of the junction unmatched. Germline CDR1 reads MDHEN; CDR2 reads SYDVKM. The CDR3, as DNA: TGTGCCAGCAGCTGGGGGGGGTTCGACGAGCAGTACTTC. It codes for CASSWGGFDEQYF.

The rearrangement links TRBV15 to TRBJ2-1, with 10 bases identical to TRBD2. Per the germline V gene, CDR1 is LNHNV and CDR2 is YYDKDF (reference sequence). The CDR3 contains 16 residues. V trimming: 4 bases; J trimming: 4 bases; junction bases outside the gene matches: 7. CDR3: CATSNPLAGDYNEQFF. DNA of the CDR3: TGTGCCACCAGCAATCCCCTAGCGGGGGATTACAATGAGCAGTTCTTC.